This T cell receptor (beta chain) stems from a study of shared T cell receptors in the human thymus. The germline V gene encodes CDR1 LNHDA and CDR2 SQIVND (reference sequence). The CDR3 runs 14 residues. V lost 6 bases, J lost 4 bases, and 9 bases stayed unmatched. TCRdb's copy holds only in-frame clones and misses some; the assay was immunoSEQ multiplex PCR. The table has roughly 660,000 clones, over 75% seen once; the top ten hold approximately 0.01%. This sample also belongs to another study, concerning human thymus T cells.

The receptor's source is a boy less than two years old with a congenital heart defect. This chain joins TRBV19 and TRBJ2-7; 7 positions agree with TRBD2. Sequenced sample: thymocytes. The CDR3 sequence: CASSPYREAYEQYF. The CDR3 nucleotides read TGTGCCAGTAGCCCCTACCGGGAGGCGTACGAGCAGTACTTC.